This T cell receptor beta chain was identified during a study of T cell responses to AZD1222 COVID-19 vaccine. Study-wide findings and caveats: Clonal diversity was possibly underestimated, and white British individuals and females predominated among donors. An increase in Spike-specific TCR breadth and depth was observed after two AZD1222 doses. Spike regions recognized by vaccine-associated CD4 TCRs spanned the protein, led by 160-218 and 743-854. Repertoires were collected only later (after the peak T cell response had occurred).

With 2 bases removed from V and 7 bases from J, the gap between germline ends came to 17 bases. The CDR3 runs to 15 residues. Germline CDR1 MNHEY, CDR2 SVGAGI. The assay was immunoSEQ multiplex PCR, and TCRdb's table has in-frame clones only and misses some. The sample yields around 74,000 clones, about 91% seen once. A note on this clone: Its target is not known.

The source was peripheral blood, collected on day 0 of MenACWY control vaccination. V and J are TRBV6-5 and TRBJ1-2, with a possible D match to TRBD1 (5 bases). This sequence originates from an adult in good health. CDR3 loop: CASSYDGRAGSGYTF. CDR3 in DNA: TGTGCCAGCAGTTACGATGGCAGGGCTGGGTCTGGCTACACCTTC.